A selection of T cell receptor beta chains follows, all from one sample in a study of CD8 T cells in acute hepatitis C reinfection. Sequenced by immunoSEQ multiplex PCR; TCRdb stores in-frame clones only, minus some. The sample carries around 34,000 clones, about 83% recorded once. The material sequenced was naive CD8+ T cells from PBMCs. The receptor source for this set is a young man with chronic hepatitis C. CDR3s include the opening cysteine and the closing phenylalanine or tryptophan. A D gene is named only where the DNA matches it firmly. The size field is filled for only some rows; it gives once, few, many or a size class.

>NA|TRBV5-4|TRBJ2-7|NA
CASRPPPGPHYEQYF
TGTGCCAGCAGACCTCCCCCAGGGCCCCACTACGAGCAGTACTTC
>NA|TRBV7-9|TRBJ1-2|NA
CASSLADYGYTF
TGTGCCAGCAGCTTAGCCGATTATGGCTACACCTTC
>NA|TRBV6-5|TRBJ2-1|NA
CASSYMKDNEQFF
TGTGCCAGCAGTTACATGAAAGACAATGAGCAGTTCTTC
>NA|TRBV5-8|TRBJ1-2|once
CASTLGLDYTF
TGTGCCAGCACATTGGGCTTGGACTACACCTTC
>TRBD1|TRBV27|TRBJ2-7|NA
CASRPPGQYEQYF
TGTGCCAGCAGGCCCCCGGGACAGTACGAGCAGTACTTC
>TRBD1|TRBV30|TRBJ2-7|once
CAWRGQPGQGGVRAYEQYF
TGTGCCTGGAGGGGTCAACCGGGACAGGGTGGGGTGAGGGCCTACGAGCAGTACTTC
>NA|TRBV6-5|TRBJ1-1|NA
CASSYSHGAMNTEAFF
TGTGCCAGCAGTTACTCGCATGGAGCAATGAACACTGAAGCTTTCTTT
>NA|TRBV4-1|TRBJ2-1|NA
CASSQGFGFPGSYNEQFF
TGCGCCAGCAGCCAAGGTTTTGGCTTTCCAGGCTCCTACAATGAGCAGTTCTTC
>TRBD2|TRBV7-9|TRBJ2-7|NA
CASSSGTSGRASYEQYF
TGTGCCAGCAGCTCTGGGACTAGCGGGAGGGCCAGCTACGAGCAGTACTTC
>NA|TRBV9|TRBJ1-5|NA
CASSSGNQPQHF
TGTGCCAGCAGCTCGGGGAATCAGCCCCAGCATTTT
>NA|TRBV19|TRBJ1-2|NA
CASSIGALGYTF
TGTGCCAGTAGTATAGGCGCTCTTGGCTACACCTTC
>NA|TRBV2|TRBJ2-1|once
CASSVSEIVHNEQFF
TGTGCCAGCAGCGTTAGCGAGATAGTACACAATGAGCAGTTCTTC
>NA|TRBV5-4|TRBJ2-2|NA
CASRRNTGELFF
TGTGCCAGCAGGAGGAACACCGGGGAGCTGTTTTTT
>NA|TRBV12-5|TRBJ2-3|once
CASGITLALGLPGTDTQYF
TGTGCTAGTGGGATCACCTTGGCCCTTGGACTACCGGGCACAGATACGCAGTATTTT
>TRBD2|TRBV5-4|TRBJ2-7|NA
CASSFGLAGYEQYF
TGTGCCAGCAGCTTCGGACTAGCGGGCTACGAGCAGTACTTC
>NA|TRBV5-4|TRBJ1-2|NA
CASSQGSLRGEIGYTF
TGTGCCAGCAGCCAAGGTTCGCTTCGTGGGGAAATTGGCTACACCTTC
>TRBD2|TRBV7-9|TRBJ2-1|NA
CASSLGVGLAQNEQFF
TGTGCCAGCAGCTTAGGGGTGGGACTAGCGCAAAATGAGCAGTTCTTC
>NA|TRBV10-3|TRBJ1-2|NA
CAISDPGGQVALDFHGYTF
TGTGCCATCAGTGACCCGGGCGGGCAGGTTGCCTTGGACTTCCATGGCTACACCTTC
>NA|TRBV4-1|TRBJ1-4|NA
CASSPTNEKLFF
TGCGCCAGCAGTCCGACTAATGAAAAACTGTTTTTT
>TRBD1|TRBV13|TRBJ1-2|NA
CASSLGTGIYGYTF
TGTGCCAGCAGCTTAGGGACAGGGATATATGGCTACACCTTC
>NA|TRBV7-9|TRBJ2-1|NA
CASCPGGPADEQFF
TGTGCCAGCTGTCCTGGAGGGCCGGCCGATGAGCAGTTCTTC
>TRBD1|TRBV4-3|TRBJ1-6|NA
CASSQEGRGSSPLHF
TGCGCCAGCAGCCAAGAGGGCAGGGGGTCTTCACCCCTCCACTTT
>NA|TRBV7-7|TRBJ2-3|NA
CASSSRNTDTQYF
TGTGCTAGCAGCTCCCGAAACACAGATACGCAGTATTTT
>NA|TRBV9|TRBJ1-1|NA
CASSVGANTEAFF
TGTGCCAGCAGCGTTGGTGCGAACACTGAAGCTTTCTTT
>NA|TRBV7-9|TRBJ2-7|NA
CASVGTVAYEQYF
TGTGCCAGCGTGGGGACTGTAGCCTACGAGCAGTACTTC
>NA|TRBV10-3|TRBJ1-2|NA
CAISESGGAGYTF
TGTGCCATCAGTGAGTCCGGGGGCGCGGGCTACACCTTC
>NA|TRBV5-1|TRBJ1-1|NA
CASSSDGGMNTEAFF
TGCGCCAGCAGCTCGGACGGGGGAATGAACACTGAAGCTTTCTTT
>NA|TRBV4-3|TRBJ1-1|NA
CASSQARNTEAFF
TGCGCCAGCAGCCAAGCCCGGAACACTGAAGCTTTCTTT